The 18 T cell receptor beta chains listed next were all sequenced from one sample in a study of blood T cell repertoires in COVID-19. The protocol was immunoSEQ multiplex PCR, while the TCRdb copy is restricted to in-frame clones and leaves out a portion. Of around 200,000 clones in the sample, 80% to 90% were seen once. The sample comprised peripheral blood. The receptor set was obtained from a man older than 75 with acute or convalescent COVID-19.

This rearrangement joins TRBV11-2 to TRBJ2-2; 9 nucleotides line up with TRBD1. This CDR3 has 16 amino acids. CDR1 SGHAT and CDR2 FQNNGV come from the germline V gene. With 2 bases clipped from V and 4 bases from J, the junction kept 5 bases outside the gene matches. In nucleotides, the CDR3 is TGTGCCAGCAGCTTATCGACAGGGGGGGTCACCGGGGAGCTGTTTTTT. Translating gives CASSLSTGGVTGELFF.

V and J are TRBV21-1 and TRBJ2-7; the table's D call, TRBD2, has no DNA check behind it. TRBV21-1 is an annotated pseudogene. This CDR3 is built from 18 residues. This chain's CDR3 is CASSKLVAGGCSSYEQYV. The CDR3 DNA is TGTGCCAGCAGCAAGCTCGTAGCGGGAGGATGCAGCTCCTACGAGCAGTACGTC.

The chain links TRBV5-1 to TRBJ1-2, with 7 bases identical to TRBD1. J lost 3 bases, V lost 4 bases, and 3 bases had no gene match. The length of the CDR3 is 13 residues. Germline CDR1 SGHRS, CDR2 YFSETQ. The CDR3 loop is CASSPGQDYGYTF. The CDR3 bases are TGCGCCAGCAGCCCCGGACAGGACTATGGCTACACCTTC.

The chain carries TRBV24-1 and TRBJ2-5; no clear D gene. The CDR3 spans 13 residues. In germline, CDR1 is KGHDR, CDR2 SFDVKD. V was clipped by 5 bases and J by 2 bases, with 8 bases between them. CDR3 in DNA: TGTGCCACCAGTGGTGGCAGTCAAGAGACCCAGTACTTC. Translated, it gives CATSGGSQETQYF.

This clone occurred once. CDR3 DNA: TGTGCCACCAGCAGAGCGGGTTCGCGGGCCGGGTCAACCGGGGAGCTGTTTTTT. It codes for CATSRAGSRAGSTGELFF. The chain employs TRBV15 and TRBJ2-2; D is perhaps TRBD2 (5 bases). Trimming cost V 1 base and J 5 bases, with 20 bases left between them. CDR1 is LNHNV, CDR2 YYDKDF, per germline (reference sequence). This CDR3 region has 18 residues.

The chain is built from TRBV28 and TRBJ1-2; D gene unclear. V was cut by 3 bases and J by 4 bases, with 9 bases left in between. Germline-derived CDR1 and CDR2 are MDHEN and SYDVKM. This CDR3 is built from 13 residues. The CDR3 region is CASSFSGPYGYTF. CDR3 bases: TGTGCCAGCAGTTTTAGCGGCCCCTATGGCTACACCTTC.

V and J are TRBV15 and TRBJ1-6, with 9 bases lining up with TRBD1. Per germline, CDR1 LNHNV and CDR2 YYDKDF (reference sequence). The CDR3 extends over 15 amino acids. The V segment lost 0 bases and the J segment 7 bases; nucleotides outside the gene matches: 1. The CDR3 reads CATSREGTGNSPLHF. The CDR3 DNA is TGTGCCACCAGCAGAGAGGGGACAGGGAATTCACCCCTCCACTTT.

J is TRBJ2-1 and V is TRBV29-1; 7 bases match TRBD2. The V segment lost 7 bases and the J segment 0 bases; nucleotides outside the gene matches: 6. The CDR3 length is 14 residues. CDR1 and CDR2 (germline): SQVTM, ANQGSEA. This chain's CDR3 is CSAVLASSYNEQFF. Written as DNA, the CDR3 is TGCAGCGCCGTACTAGCGAGCTCCTACAATGAGCAGTTCTTC.

V gene TRBV7-3 combines with J gene TRBJ1-4; tentative D call: TRBD1 (6 bases). The CDR3 spans 16 residues. Germline V gene sequence: CDR1 SGHTA, CDR2 FQGTGA. The V and J ends lost 1 base and 13 bases respectively, with 22 bases between them. This chain's CDR3 is CASSLIPPRGLVPLFF. CDR3 nucleotides: TGTGCCAGCAGCTTAATCCCTCCCAGGGGCCTCGTTCCACTGTTTTTT. Variable domain in full (rest from reference TRBV7-3 and TRBJ1-4): GAGVSQTPSNKVTEKGKYVELRCDPISGHTALYWYRQSLGQGPEFLIYFQGTGAADDSGLPNDRFFAVRPEGSVSTLKIQRTERGDSAVYLCASSLIPPRGLVPLFFGSGTQLSVL.

This clone was observed a single time. The rearrangement links TRBV18 to TRBJ2-3; 12 bases match TRBD2. V shed 2 bases, J shed 4 bases, and the junction held 1 base outside the gene matches. Germline V gives CDR1 KGHSH, CDR2 LQKENI. The CDR3 spans 15 residues. The CDR3 nucleotides read TGTGCCAGCTCACCAGGACTAGCGGGGTCAGATACGCAGTATTTT. Encoded protein: CASSPGLAGSDTQYF. The full variable domain, in which reference TRBV18 and TRBJ2-3 provide the parts outside the CDR3, is NAGVMQNPRHLVRRRGQEARLRCSPMKGHSHVYWYRQLPEEGLKFMVYLQKENIIDESGMPKERFSAEFPKEGPSILRIQQVVRGDSAAYFCASSPGLAGSDTQYFGPGTRLTVL.

The CDR3 coding sequence is TGTGCCAGTAGTATGGGGACAGGGAGAGGGTACAATGAGCAGTTCTTC. Translated: CASSMGTGRGYNEQFF. The chain links TRBV19 to TRBJ2-1; 9 bases match TRBD1. CDR1 LNHDA and CDR2 SQIVND come from the germline V gene (reference sequence). V shed 3 bases, J shed 4 bases, and the junction held 7 bases outside the gene matches. CDR3 length: 16 amino acids.

The chain combines TRBV5-1 with TRBJ2-5, with a weak D call TRBD1 (5 bases). The CDR3 extends over 13 amino acids. Trimming took off 2 bases at V and 4 bases at J, with 9 bases between the two ends. Germline CDR1 SGHRS, CDR2 YFSETQ. CDR3 nucleotides: TGCGCCAGCAGCTTAGCAGGGATAGAGACCCAGTACTTC. Translated, it gives CASSLAGIETQYF.

V gene TRBV29-1 combines with J gene TRBJ2-2; 7 nucleotides align to TRBD1. The V gene's germline CDR1 is SQVTM and CDR2 ANQGSEA. CDR3 length: 15 amino acids. The V gene end was trimmed by 6 bases and the J gene end by 4 bases; junction bases not matched to a gene: 11. The CDR3 nucleotides read TGCAGCGTCAGATCCGGGACAGAGAGCACCGGGGAGCTGTTTTTT. It is translated as CSVRSGTESTGELFF.

This chain joins TRBV30 and TRBJ1-3; 10 bases fit TRBD1. There are 15 residues in the CDR3. Germline CDR1 reads GTSNPN; CDR2 reads SVGIG (reference sequence). Germline trimming cut 1 base from V and 4 bases from J; bases unmatched to any gene: 4. CDR3 nucleotide sequence: TGTGCCTGGAGTGAAGACAGGGGGCTGGGAAACACCATATATTTT. This codes for CAWSEDRGLGNTIYF.

The chain links TRBV27 to TRBJ1-1; 7 bases match TRBD1. The trim removed 4 bases at V and 5 bases at J, leaving 13 bases unmatched. Germline-derived CDR1 and CDR2 are MNHEY and SMNVEV (reference sequence). The CDR3 extends over 16 amino acids. Here the CDR3 DNA reads TGTGCCAGCAGTTCATATGGGAGACAGGGCTCTACTGAAGCTTTCTTT. This codes for CASSSYGRQGSTEAFF.

The V and J genes are TRBV5-1 and TRBJ2-5; possibly TRBD2 for D (6 bases). Germline V gene data show CDR1 as SGHRS and CDR2 as YFSETQ. This CDR3 spans 14 amino acids. Between the trimmed V and J ends, which lost 3 bases and 5 bases, there was a span of 14 bases. The CDR3 coding sequence is TGCGCCAGCAGCTCCCTCCCAGGGAGGGAGACCCAGTACTTC. It specifies CASSSLPGRETQYF.

The V gene is TRBV5-4, the J gene TRBJ2-2, with 10 bases matching TRBD2. This CDR3 has 15 residues. V was clipped by 4 bases and J by 2 bases; unmatched bases: 2. Per germline, CDR1 SGHNT and CDR2 YYREEE (reference sequence). The DNA for the CDR3 is TGTGCCAGCAGCAGGACTAGCGGAAACACCGGGGAGCTGTTTTTT. The encoded protein is CASSRTSGNTGELFF.

This clone was observed a single time. The chain combines TRBV28 with TRBJ1-4; no clear D. This CDR3 has 15 residues. Germline-derived CDR1 and CDR2 are MDHEN and SYDVKM. Trimming cost V 5 bases and J 8 bases, with 18 bases left between them. The CDR3 spells CASSLGGRREEKLFF. CDR3 coding DNA: TGTGCCAGCAGTCTCGGAGGGAGGCGGGAGGAAAAACTGTTTTTT.